This section outlines one T cell receptor (beta chain) sequence together with its context. Its antigen is unknown. This sample was included in a study of T cell repertoires in cytomegalovirus infection. General study findings and limits: CMV-specific TCR beta clonotypes restricted by HLA-C were the ones dominating the ex vivo response. Cumulative frequency (of public TCR beta family members) identified carriers of CMV plus the relevant HLA.

Each CDR3 protein is one row after TCRdb ran MiXCR on the reads. The sample includes roughly 990,000 distinct CDR3 sequences, around a third of them seen just once. Trimming removed 1 base at V and 6 bases at J, with 15 bases between. From germline, CDR1 is SGHAT and CDR2 FQNNGV. The CDR3 spans 15 residues. This TCR came from a human donor in good health (CMV status not recorded). Some clones in this sample may be carry-over from other donors' samples. The chain combines TRBV11-2 with TRBJ2-5; D perhaps matches TRBD1 (6 bases). The sequenced sample was cultured CD8+ T cells from PBMCs, obtained from culture after CMV antigen stimulation. In nucleotides, the CDR3 is TGTGCCAGCAGCTTAGGGCAGGGGTGGGAAAAGACCCAGTACTTC. It is translated as CASSLGQGWEKTQYF.